The 7 T cell receptor beta chains reported below all come from one sample, sequenced in a study of OX40 agonist ivuxolimab in advanced cancers. Preparation of the library involved the immunoSEQ multiplex PCR assay. TCRdb's version of the immuneACCESS table is confined to in-frame rearrangements and falls short of the full clone set. An unresolved V gene accounts for under half of the shortfall where checked; the remainder is of unknown origin. The sample yields under 95,000 clones; around 88% were counted once. 1.1% to 1.5% of the sample lies in the top ten. The source material was CD4+ or CD8+ T cells sorted from blood, sampled in a trial of the OX40 agonist ivuxolimab. The receptors originated from an adult with an advanced solid tumor such as melanoma, head and neck, liver or kidney cancer.

In DNA form, the CDR3 reads TGTGCCAGTAGTGTTAGCGGGGGGGCCAACGTCCTGACTTTC. It specifies CASSVSGGANVLTF. This sequence joins TRBV19 and TRBJ2-6, with 7 bases matching TRBD2. The CDR3 consists of 14 residues. Germline CDR1 reads LNHDA; CDR2 reads SQIVND (reference sequence). The junction had 2 bases not matched to a gene; V was cut back by 5 bases and J by 4 bases.

The chain is built from TRBV5-1 and TRBJ2-3, with D possibly matching TRBD2 (6 bases). CDR3 size: 14 residues. The germline V and J ends were trimmed by 10 bases and 3 bases, with 18 bases remaining between them. Germline V lookup: CDR1 SGHRS, CDR2 YFSETQ. Written as DNA, the CDR3 is TGCGCCGGTTCCGACGGGAGCGGTACAGATACGCAGTATTTT. It encodes CAGSDGSGTDTQYF.

The chain links TRBV6-9 to TRBJ2-1; 9 bases align to TRBD2. Germline CDR1 reads MNHGY; CDR2 reads SVAAGI. CDR3 size: 20 residues. Trimming took 1 base from V and 1 from J; bases not matched to a gene: 14. The CDR3 bases are TGTGCCAGCAGTTATTACCGTACTAGCGGGTGGGGCCCATCCTACAATGAGCAGTTCTTC. Translation gives CASSYYRTSGWGPSYNEQFF.

The genes are TRBV5-1 and TRBJ2-1, with 13 bases identical to TRBD2. This CDR3 region has 17 residues. CDR1 is SGHRS and CDR2 is YFSETQ in the germline V gene. Trimming took 4 bases from V and 6 from J; bases not matched to a gene: 10. DNA of the CDR3: TGCGCCAGCAGCCGGACCTCAACTAGCGGGGGGGTCAATGAGCAGTTCTTC. It encodes CASSRTSTSGGVNEQFF.

The chain carries TRBV4-3 and TRBJ2-1; TRBD2 agrees at 8 bases. CDR1 LGHNA and CDR2 YSLEER come from the germline V gene. Trimming removed 1 base from V and 3 bases from J; junction bases left unmatched: 5. This CDR3 is 16 amino acids long. CDR3 region: CASSQGGAGGYNEQFF. The DNA for the CDR3 is TGCGCCAGCAGCCAAGGAGGTGCGGGGGGCTACAATGAGCAGTTCTTC.

This rearrangement joins TRBV30 to TRBJ2-3; D may be TRBD1 (5 bases). Germline-derived CDR1 and CDR2 are GTSNPN and SVGIG (reference sequence). The CDR3 covers 13 residues. V gave up 2 bases and J gave up 4 bases, with 10 bases separating them. The CDR3 reads CAWSYQGADTQYF. The CDR3 nucleotides read TGTGCCTGGAGTTATCAGGGTGCAGATACGCAGTATTTT.

This clone was seen only once. The CDR3 nucleotides read TGTGCCAGCAGTTACACCGGACAGGGCAGAACCTACGAGCAGTACTTC. It codes for CASSYTGQGRTYEQYF. The chain links TRBV6-5 to TRBJ2-7; 8 bases are a match to TRBD1. There are 16 residues in the CDR3. CDR1 MNHEY and CDR2 SVGAGI come from the germline V gene. Trimming at V came to 2 bases and at J to 2 bases, leaving 8 bases not matched to a gene.